This TCR beta chain stems from a study of T cell responses to AZD1222 COVID-19 vaccine. The assay was immunoSEQ multiplex PCR, and TCRdb's table has in-frame clones only and misses some. The repertoire holds about 150,000 clones, with approximately 90% as singletons. A remark on this clone: What it recognizes is unknown.

Study findings and constraints: Nearly half of spike-specific TCRs reportedly target variant regions that are unmutated in the B.1.351 and B.1.1.7 variants.

V was pared by 0 bases and J by 2 bases, with 15 bases between. Germline V gene sequence: CDR1 SGHRS, CDR2 YFSETQ. The CDR3 runs 16 residues. Sequences were derived from peripheral blood, sampled on day 0 of AZD1222 vaccination. This chain connects TRBV5-1 to TRBJ2-7; the D is unclear. The sequence was collected from an adult in good health. The CDR3 sequence is CASSLAVGSVAYEQYF. CDR3 bases: TGCGCCAGCAGCTTGGCCGTAGGGTCAGTAGCCTACGAGCAGTACTTC.